The rows below give T cell receptor beta chains drawn from one sample of a study of blood T cell repertoires in COVID-19. The table came from immunoSEQ multiplex PCR; TCRdb's copy has only in-frame clones and leaves some out. Of 83,000 or so clones in the sample, approximately 78% were seen once. The sample consisted of peripheral blood. The origin of the receptors is a human donor in a cohort sampled during active COVID-19. Both conserved end residues are part of each CDR3. The D gene is left open where the match is weak. Rows may omit the clone size; those that give it use once, few, many or a size class.

abundance	len	d_gene	j_gene	v_gene	CDR3aa	CDR3nt
.	15	TRBD1	TRBJ2-5	TRBV24-1	CATSDPQQGWETQYF	TGTGCCACCAGTGACCCTCAACAGGGGTGGGAGACCCAGTACTTC
.	15	.	TRBJ2-5	TRBV19	CASSMSTVIQETQYF	TGTGCCAGTAGTATGTCGACAGTAATCCAAGAGACCCAGTACTTC
.	15	.	TRBJ2-6	TRBV19	CASSITGTGANVLTF	TGTGCCAGTAGTATAACGGGGACTGGGGCCAACGTCCTGACTTTC
once	13	.	TRBJ2-3	TRBV3-1/TRBV3-2	CASSTRGSDTQYF	TGTGCCAGCAGCACGAGGGGGTCAGATACGCAGTATTTT
.	13	.	TRBJ2-5	TRBV10-2	CASARQFQETQYF	TGCGCCAGCGCAAGACAGTTCCAAGAGACCCAGTACTTC
.	16	TRBD1	TRBJ1-6	TRBV3-1/TRBV3-2	CASSPGQTKYNSPLHF	TGTGCCAGCAGCCCGGGACAGACGAAATATAATTCACCCCTCCACTTT
.	15	.	TRBJ1-5	TRBV5-6	CASSSGTGAPRTQHF	TGTGCCAGCAGCTCCGGAACAGGCGCACCCAGGACCCAGCATTTT
.	16	TRBD1	TRBJ1-3	TRBV4-1	CASSQGSTGKRDTIYF	TGCGCCAGCAGCCAAGGTTCGACAGGGAAGAGGGACACCATATATTTT
.	15	.	TRBJ2-3	TRBV28	CASSLRPAGTDTQYF	TGTGCCAGCAGTTTACGACCCGCGGGCACAGATACGCAGTATTTT
.	16	TRBD1	TRBJ2-2	TRBV10-1	CASKEVDRGRTGELFF	TGCGCCAGCAAGGAAGTCGACAGGGGAAGAACCGGGGAGCTGTTTTTT
.	16	TRBD2	TRBJ2-1	TRBV9	CASSLLPLAGGSEQFF	TGTGCCAGCAGCCTTCTCCCCCTAGCGGGGGGGAGTGAGCAGTTCTTC
.	14	.	TRBJ2-3	TRBV5-1	CASSLSAAADTQYF	TGCGCCAGCAGCTTGTCCGCGGCGGCAGATACGCAGTATTTT
.	12	.	TRBJ2-2	TRBV9	CASSPNTGELFF	TGTGCCAGCAGCCCAAACACCGGGGAGCTGTTTTTT
.	16	TRBD2	TRBJ2-2	TRBV23-1	CASSHPGLADTGELFF	TGCGCCAGCAGTCATCCCGGACTAGCGGACACCGGGGAGCTGTTTTTT
.	13	.	TRBJ2-1	TRBV6-5	CASSRPAQGEQFF	TGTGCCAGCAGCCGACCCGCTCAGGGTGAGCAGTTCTTC
.	14	TRBD1	TRBJ1-4	TRBV27	CASSRGQGNEKLFF	TGTGCCAGCAGCCGAGGACAGGGGAATGAAAAACTGTTTTTT
.	12	.	TRBJ2-1	TRBV4-1	CASSPRRGEQFF	TGCGCCAGCAGCCCAAGAAGGGGTGAGCAGTTCTTC
.	14	.	TRBJ2-5	TRBV19	CASSTRRGMETQYF	TGTGCCAGTAGTACTCGGCGAGGGATGGAGACCCAGTACTTC
.	14	.	TRBJ1-1	TRBV7-9	CASSLRTVNTEAFF	TGTGCCAGCAGCCTCCGGACAGTTAACACTGAAGCTTTCTTT
.	16	.	TRBJ1-2	TRBV4-2	CASSQWTDTANYGYTF	TGTGCCAGCAGCCAGTGGACAGATACAGCTAACTATGGCTACACCTTC
.	16	TRBD2	TRBJ2-3	TRBV5-1	CASSLDSGALIGTQYF	TGCGCCAGCAGCTTGGATAGCGGGGCCCTCATCGGTACGCAGTATTTT
.	15	.	TRBJ2-3	TRBV7-7	CASSLGAGGTDTQYF	TGTGCTAGCAGCTTAGGAGCAGGGGGCACAGATACGCAGTATTTT
once	16	TRBD1	TRBJ1-4	TRBV18	CASSPPSGQGIEKLFF	TGTGCCAGCTCACCACCTTCTGGACAGGGTATCGAAAAACTGTTTTTT
.	14	.	TRBJ1-3	TRBV2	CASSELQGWNTIYF	TGTGCCAGCAGTGAACTGCAGGGTTGGAACACCATATATTTT
.	13	TRBD1	TRBJ1-5	TRBV5-6	CASNHRGHQPQHF	TGTGCCAGCAACCACAGGGGACATCAGCCCCAGCATTTT
.	14	.	TRBJ1-6	TRBV4-2	CASSQVGKNSPLHF	TGTGCCAGCAGCCAAGTGGGCAAGAATTCACCCCTCCACTTT
.	13	.	TRBJ1-6	TRBV5-1	CASSGTGNSPLHF	TGCGCCAGCAGCGGTACAGGGAATTCACCCCTCCACTTT
.	14	.	TRBJ1-4	TRBV7-6	CASSSTSGGLKLFF	TGTGCCAGCAGCTCCACCTCGGGGGGGCTGAAACTGTTTTTT
.	16	TRBD1	TRBJ2-3	TRBV18	CASSPGRQGAGDTQYF	TGTGCCAGCTCACCAGGGCGACAGGGGGCCGGAGATACGCAGTATTTT
.	16	.	TRBJ2-3	TRBV10-2	CASIPSGAVRTDTQYF	TGCGCCAGCATTCCGAGCGGAGCCGTTCGCACAGATACGCAGTATTTT
.	15	TRBD2	TRBJ2-7	TRBV24-1	CASFSGAAFSYEQYF	TGTGCCTCATTCAGCGGGGCGGCATTCTCGTACGAGCAGTACTTC
.	15	.	TRBJ1-2	TRBV19	CASTNREGSGYGYTF	TGTGCCAGTACCAATCGGGAGGGATCGGGGTATGGCTACACCTTC
.	13	TRBD1	TRBJ2-7	TRBV7-3	CASSVQGDQEQYF	TGTGCCAGCAGCGTTCAGGGGGATCAGGAGCAGTACTTC
.	17	.	TRBJ2-3	TRBV4-1	CASSQEPAAGSTDTQYF	TGCGCCAGCAGCCAAGAACCGGCCGCCGGGAGCACAGATACGCAGTATTTT
.	15	TRBD2	TRBJ2-7	TRBV13	CASSSSGGNSYEQYF	TGTGCCAGCAGCTCTAGCGGGGGGAACTCCTACGAGCAGTACTTC
.	18	.	TRBJ2-2	TRBV7-2	CASSLAPRAGESTGELFF	TGTGCCAGCAGCTTAGCGCCTCGGGCAGGGGAAAGCACCGGGGAGCTGTTTTTT
.	16	TRBD2	TRBJ2-1	TRBV2	CASSEFVAGGFSEQFF	TGTGCCAGCAGTGAATTCGTAGCGGGGGGGTTTAGCGAGCAGTTCTTC
few	13	TRBD1	TRBJ1-2	TRBV28	CASRMPGGLGYTF	TGTGCCAGCAGGATGCCAGGGGGCTTGGGCTACACCTTC
.	14	TRBD1	TRBJ2-7	TRBV6-5	CASSRQGPSREQYF	TGTGCCAGCAGTCGACAGGGCCCTTCGAGGGAGCAGTACTTC
.	15	.	TRBJ1-1	TRBV7-9	CASSNQQGSITEAFF	TGTGCCAGCAGCAACCAACAGGGTTCTATCACTGAAGCTTTCTTT
.	17	TRBD2	TRBJ2-3	TRBV5-1	CASSLAGLAGSTDTQYF	TGCGCCAGCAGCTTGGCCGGACTAGCGGGGAGCACAGATACGCAGTATTTT
few	14	.	TRBJ2-7	TRBV7-9	CASSLGGHNYEQYF	TGTGCCAGCAGCTTAGGCGGACATAACTACGAGCAGTACTTC